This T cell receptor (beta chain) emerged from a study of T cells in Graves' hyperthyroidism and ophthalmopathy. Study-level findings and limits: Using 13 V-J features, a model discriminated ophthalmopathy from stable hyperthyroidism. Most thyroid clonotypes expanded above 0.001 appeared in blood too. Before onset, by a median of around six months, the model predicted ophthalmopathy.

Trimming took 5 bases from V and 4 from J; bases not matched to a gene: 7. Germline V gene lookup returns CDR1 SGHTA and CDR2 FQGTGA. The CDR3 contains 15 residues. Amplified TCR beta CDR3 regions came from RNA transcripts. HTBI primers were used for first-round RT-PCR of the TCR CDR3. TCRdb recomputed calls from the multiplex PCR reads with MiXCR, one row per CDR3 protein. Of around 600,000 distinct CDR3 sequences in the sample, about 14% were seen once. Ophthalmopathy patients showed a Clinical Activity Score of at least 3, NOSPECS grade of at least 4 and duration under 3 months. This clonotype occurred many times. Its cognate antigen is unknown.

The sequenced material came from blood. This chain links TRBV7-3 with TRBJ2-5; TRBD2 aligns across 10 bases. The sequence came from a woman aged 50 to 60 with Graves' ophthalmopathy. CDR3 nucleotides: TGTGCCAGCAGCCCTAGCCTAGCGGGAGCAGAGACCCAGTACTTC. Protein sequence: CASSPSLAGAETQYF.